Shown below are 7 T cell receptor beta chains from a single sample sequenced in a study of blood T cell repertoires in COVID-19. Data came from immunoSEQ multiplex PCR; TCRdb stores just in-frame clones and leaves some out. The sample holds about 170,000 clones, 74% seen once. The sequencing input was peripheral blood. The receptor source for this set is a woman older than 75 with acute or convalescent COVID-19.

This clone is a singleton in its sample. This chain joins TRBV28 and TRBJ2-1; D is possibly TRBD1 (6 bases). The CDR3 spans 14 residues. Looked up from germline, CDR1 is MDHEN and CDR2 is SYDVKM. V lost 8 bases to trimming and J lost 2 bases, with 13 bases between them. CDR3 in DNA: TGTGCCAGCTACAGGGAAGGGGCCTACAATGAGCAGTTCTTC. The encoded protein is CASYREGAYNEQFF.

The genes are TRBV27 and TRBJ2-1; 7 bases map to TRBD2. J lost 4 bases, V lost 2 bases, and 5 bases had no gene match. Germline lookup yields CDR1 MNHEY and CDR2 SMNVEV (reference sequence). The CDR3 length is 15 residues. CDR3 residues: CASSLVASGYNEQFF. CDR3 sequence (DNA): TGTGCCAGCAGTTTAGTCGCTAGCGGTTACAATGAGCAGTTCTTC.

The rearrangement joins TRBV5-5 to TRBJ1-2, with 7 bases lining up with TRBD1. V dropped 5 bases and J dropped 1; count of bases not matched to a gene: 5. The CDR3 is 14 residues long. CDR1 is SGHKS, CDR2 YYEKEE, per germline (reference sequence). This chain's CDR3 is CASSSRDSNYGYTF. CDR3 DNA sequence: TGTGCCAGCAGTTCCCGGGACAGTAACTATGGCTACACCTTC.

This clone has a count of ten or more. V usage is TRBV6-1 and J usage is TRBJ1-1; D is unresolved. The V and J ends lost 2 bases and 1 base respectively, with 8 bases between them. Looked up from germline, CDR1 is MNHNS and CDR2 is SASEGT. This CDR3 contains 14 residues. The CDR3 nucleotides read TGTGCCAGCAGTGAAATAGCGGGGAACACTGAAGCTTTCTTT. Translating gives CASSEIAGNTEAFF.

J is TRBJ2-1 and V is TRBV5-6; 14 positions match TRBD2. Germline V gives CDR1 SGHDT, CDR2 YYEEEE. V was clipped by 4 bases and J by 5 bases; unmatched bases: 2. The length of the CDR3 is 15 residues. CDR3 sequence: CASSTGLAGDNEQFF. Here the CDR3 DNA reads TGTGCCAGCAGCACGGGACTAGCGGGGGACAATGAGCAGTTCTTC.

CDR3 sequence (DNA): TGTGCCAGCAGGAGACAGGGGGCAGATGAAAAACTGTTTTTT. Amino acids: CASRRQGADEKLFF. The chain links TRBV7-9 to TRBJ1-4; 10 bases match TRBD1. The CDR3 loop spans 14 amino acids. Trimming removed 6 bases from V and 6 bases from J; junction bases left unmatched: 4. Germline CDR1 and CDR2: SEHNR and FQNEAQ (reference sequence).

The rearrangement uses TRBV28 and TRBJ2-4; TRBD1 matches 10 bases. V was clipped by 6 bases and J by 6 bases; unmatched bases: 5. CDR3 length: 14 amino acids. Germline CDR1 and CDR2: MDHEN and SYDVKM. The CDR3 nucleotides are TGTGCCAGCAGGACAGGGGGCCGGGGAAACATTCAGTACTTC. Translated, it gives CASRTGGRGNIQYF.